The 5 T cell receptor beta chains presented below share a single source sample, sequenced in a study of blood T cells in healthy people across ages. Through a sample-barcoded 5' primer and a J-beta primer mix, a second PCR was run for 7 to 11 cycles. Using its own MiXCR run on the 5' RACE reads, TCRdb lists one record per CDR3 protein. The sample yields roughly 550,000 distinct CDR3 sequences, 20% to 30% seen once. This sample also appeared in a second study, on T cells of mothers and their children.

The sequenced material came from blood. Receptor source: a boy aged 5-17 years in good health.

J is TRBJ1-2 and V is TRBV5-6; 8 positions match TRBD1. This CDR3 has 14 residues. In germline, CDR1 is SGHDT, CDR2 YYEEEE. The junction had 5 bases not matched to a gene; V was cut back by 5 bases and J by 2 bases. The CDR3 loop reads CASRPDRVNYGYTF. The CDR3 DNA follows: TGTGCCAGCAGACCGGACAGGGTAAACTATGGCTACACCTTC.

J is TRBJ2-2 and V is TRBV28; D gene unclear. The CDR3 loop spans 12 amino acids. V was trimmed by 7 bases and J by 4 bases, leaving 7 bases between them. The germline gives CDR1 MDHEN, CDR2 SYDVKM. The CDR3, as DNA: TGTGCCAGCACCTCATCCACCGGGGAGCTGTTTTTT. Encoded protein: CASTSSTGELFF.

Comment on this clonotype: At one of its ends the junction is not consistent with the germline gene, which may arise from a read error. This chain links TRBV27 with TRBJ2-7, with D possibly TRBD1 on 5 matching bases. This CDR3 has 12 amino acids. In germline, CDR1 is MNHEY, CDR2 SMNVEV (reference sequence). The CDR3 protein is CASTAPGHPSNF. The CDR3 DNA reads as TGTGCCAGCACCGCCCCCGGACATCCTTCCAATTTC.

J is TRBJ1-1 and V is TRBV6-1, with D hard to call. The length of the CDR3 is 13 residues. With 4 bases removed from V and 0 bases from J, the gap between germline ends came to 6 bases. CDR1 MNHNS and CDR2 SASEGT come from the germline V gene. The CDR3 nucleotides are TGTGCCAGCAGTGTCCGCTTGAACACTGAAGCTTTCTTT. The encoded protein is CASSVRLNTEAFF.

In its sample, this clonotype was seen many times. V usage is TRBV6-4 and J usage is TRBJ2-3; TRBD1 matches 9 bases. With V trimmed by 4 bases and J by 4 bases, 6 bases remained unmatched. The length of the CDR3 is 15 residues. Germline CDR1 and CDR2: MRHNA and SNTAGT. The CDR3 here is CASSADRGGADTQYF. The CDR3 bases are TGTGCCAGCAGTGCCGACAGGGGGGGCGCAGATACGCAGTATTTT.